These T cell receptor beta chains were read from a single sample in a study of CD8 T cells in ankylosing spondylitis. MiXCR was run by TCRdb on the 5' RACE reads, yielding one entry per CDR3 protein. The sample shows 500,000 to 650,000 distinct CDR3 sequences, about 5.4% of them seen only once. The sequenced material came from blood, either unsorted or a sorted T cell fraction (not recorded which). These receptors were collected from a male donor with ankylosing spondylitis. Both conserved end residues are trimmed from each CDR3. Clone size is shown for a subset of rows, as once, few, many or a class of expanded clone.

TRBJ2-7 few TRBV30 AWSTTSYEQY
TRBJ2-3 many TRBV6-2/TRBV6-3 AMSDRGDDTQY
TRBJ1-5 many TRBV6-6 ASRSMNQPQH
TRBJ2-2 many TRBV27 ASSRPTGELF
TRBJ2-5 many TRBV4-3 ASSPQEGGAPETQY
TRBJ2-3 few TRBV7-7 ASSPASASTDTQY
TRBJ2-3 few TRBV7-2 ASSWDRADTQY
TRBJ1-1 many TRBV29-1 SVEKTGWGTEAF
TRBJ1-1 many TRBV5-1 ASSLGGDGTEAF
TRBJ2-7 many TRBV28 ASSIYRDRYYEQY
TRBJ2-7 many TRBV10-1 ASSGDYRGRNYEQY
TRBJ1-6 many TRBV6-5 ASSYRRESYNSPLH
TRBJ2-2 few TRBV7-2 ASSLVSSIVAGELF
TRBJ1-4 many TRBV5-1 ASSLTIANEKLF
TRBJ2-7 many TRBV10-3 AMGTQPDEQY
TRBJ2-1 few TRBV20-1 SAHPGRWQF
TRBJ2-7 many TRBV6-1 ASRRTFVYEQY
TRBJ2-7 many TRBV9 ASSVASGQNYEQY
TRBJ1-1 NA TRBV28 ASSLTADDTEAF
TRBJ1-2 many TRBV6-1 ASGNPGQTNYGYT
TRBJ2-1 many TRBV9 ASSVELAGDYNEQF
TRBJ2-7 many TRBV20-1 SAISPTSFSYEQY
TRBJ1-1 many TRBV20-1 SARDLQGSTEAF
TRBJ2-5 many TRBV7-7 ASSFEAGQTGVQY
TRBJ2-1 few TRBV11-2 ASSLIRGGEVSAYYNEQF
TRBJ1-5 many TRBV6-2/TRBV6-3 ASSQPSGAQGDQPQH
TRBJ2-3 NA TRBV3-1 ASSPWTGGNTDTQY
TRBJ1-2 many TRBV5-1 ASSLGTANGYT